This T cell receptor beta chain was recovered during a study of T cell repertoires in cytomegalovirus infection. In the study overall: Public TCR beta signatures were indicative of both CMV infection and a matching HLA type.

TCRdb reprocessed the reads with MiXCR, giving one entry per CDR3 protein. The data show under 800,000 distinct CDR3 sequences, less than 25% seen once. The V and J ends lost 4 bases and 4 bases, in that order; junction bases with no gene match: 4. The CDR3 runs to 15 residues. This clonotype originated in a human donor in good health (CMV status not recorded). Some clones in this sample may be carry-over from other donors' samples. Sequencing was performed on CD8+ T cells from PBMCs. J is TRBJ1-3 and V is TRBV12-3 or TRBV12-4; 10 bases are a match to TRBD1. The chain's CDR3 is CASSSTGGAGNTIYF. DNA for the CDR3: TGTGCCAGCAGTTCGACAGGGGGCGCCGGAAACACCATATATTTT.